This T cell receptor beta chain was sequenced for a study of cytomegalovirus exposure and HLA in healthy donors. This clone was seen once. Its antigen is still unknown. PCR involved 60 Vbeta and 13 Jbeta primers. Only in-frame clones appear in the TCRdb table, and some are missing; sequencing was by immunoSEQ multiplex PCR. The repertoire has 150,000 or so clones, around 74% of them found once; the top ten carry about 2.6%. The study's findings and limits: The study found most TCR sequences rare, yet found some public TCRs in many donors.

The sample taken for sequencing was PBMCs. The receptor's source is a man younger than 35 in good health and CMV-seronegative.

Written as DNA, the CDR3 is TGTGCCTGGACCCGGACTAGCGGGGTCTTCCTCACCGGGGAGCTGTTTTTT. It encodes CAWTRTSGVFLTGELFF. The V and J genes are TRBV30 and TRBJ2-2; 12 bases agree with TRBD2. From germline, CDR1 is GTSNPN and CDR2 SVGIG (reference sequence). This CDR3 has 17 residues. V was pared by 4 bases and J by 4 bases, with 10 bases of the junction left unmatched.